This entry concerns a single T cell receptor (beta chain). What it binds is not known. Donors came from a validation cohort of over 100 subjects, distinct from the first 666-subject cohort. This entry comes from a study of cytomegalovirus exposure and HLA in healthy donors. Assay: immunoSEQ multiplex PCR; the TCRdb copy retains only in-frame clones and omits some. The data hold 250,000 to 400,000 clones, with around 90% observed a single time. The CDR3 extends over 13 amino acids. The V and J ends lost 6 bases and 3 bases, in that order; junction bases with no gene match: 4. From germline, CDR1 is SQVTM and CDR2 ANQGSEA. Overall study findings and caveats: The study designated roughly 160 TCR beta chains cytomegalovirus-associated.

The sequence was obtained from a man under 40 in good health and CMV-seronegative. This chain uses TRBV29-1 with TRBJ1-2; TRBD1 agrees at 10 bases. Input material: PBMCs. CDR3 loop: CSVRTGGYYGYTF. CDR3 coding DNA: TGCAGCGTGAGGACAGGGGGATACTATGGCTACACCTTC.